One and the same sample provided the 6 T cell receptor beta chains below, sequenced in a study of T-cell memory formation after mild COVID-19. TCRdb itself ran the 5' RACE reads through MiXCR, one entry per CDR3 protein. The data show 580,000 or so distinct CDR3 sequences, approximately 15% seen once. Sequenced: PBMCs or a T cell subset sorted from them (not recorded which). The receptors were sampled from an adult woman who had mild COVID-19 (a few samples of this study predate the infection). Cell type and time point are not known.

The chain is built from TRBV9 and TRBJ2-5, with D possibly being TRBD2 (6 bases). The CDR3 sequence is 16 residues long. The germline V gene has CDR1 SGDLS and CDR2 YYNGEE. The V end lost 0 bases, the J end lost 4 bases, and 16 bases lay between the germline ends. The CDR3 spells CASSVGGTGLLETQYF. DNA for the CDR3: TGTGCCAGCAGCGTAGGGGGGACTGGGCTTTTAGAGACCCAGTACTTC.

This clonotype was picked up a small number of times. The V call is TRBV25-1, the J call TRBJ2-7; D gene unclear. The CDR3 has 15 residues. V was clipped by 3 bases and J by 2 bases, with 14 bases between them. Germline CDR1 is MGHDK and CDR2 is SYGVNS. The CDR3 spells CASSDYSGPTYEQYF. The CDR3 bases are TGTGCCAGCAGTGACTATTCCGGGCCCACCTACGAGCAGTACTTC.

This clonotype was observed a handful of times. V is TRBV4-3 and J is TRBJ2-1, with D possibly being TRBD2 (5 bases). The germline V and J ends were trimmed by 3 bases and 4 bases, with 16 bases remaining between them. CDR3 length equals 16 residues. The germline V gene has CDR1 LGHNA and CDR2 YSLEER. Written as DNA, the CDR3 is TGCGCCAGCAGCCAGGAAACCTCGGACTGGTACAATGAGCAGTTCTTC. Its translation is CASSQETSDWYNEQFF.

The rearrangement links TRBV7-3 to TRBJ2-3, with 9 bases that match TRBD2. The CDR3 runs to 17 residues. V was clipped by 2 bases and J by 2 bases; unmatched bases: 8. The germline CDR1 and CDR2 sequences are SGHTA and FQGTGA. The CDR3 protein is CASSLFASGTTTDTQYF. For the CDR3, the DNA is TGTGCCAGCAGCTTATTTGCTAGCGGGACGACCACAGATACGCAGTATTTT.

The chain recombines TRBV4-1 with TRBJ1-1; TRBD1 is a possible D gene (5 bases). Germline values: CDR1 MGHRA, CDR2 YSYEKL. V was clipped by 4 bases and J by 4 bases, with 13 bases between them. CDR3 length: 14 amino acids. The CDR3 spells CASSPPAGPTEAFF. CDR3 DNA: TGCGCCAGCAGCCCGCCCGCGGGGCCCACTGAAGCTTTCTTT.

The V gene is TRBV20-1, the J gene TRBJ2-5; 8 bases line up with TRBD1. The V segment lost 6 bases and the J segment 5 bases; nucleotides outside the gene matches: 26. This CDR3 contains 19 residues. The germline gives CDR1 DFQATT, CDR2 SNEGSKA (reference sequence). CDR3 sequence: CSAQSLGLGQGGWGETQYF. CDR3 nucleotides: TGCAGTGCCCAATCCCTTGGCCTTGGACAGGGAGGATGGGGGGAGACCCAGTACTTC.